These 9 T cell receptor beta chains originate from one sample sequenced in a study of blood T cell repertoires in COVID-19. Some clones are missing from TCRdb's copy, which holds only in-frame ones; the method was immunoSEQ multiplex PCR. The sample shows about 190,000 clones, 84% of them seen only once. The sequencing sample was made of PBMCs or T cells enriched from blood (not recorded which). The source of these receptors is a woman aged 25 to 45 who had recovered from COVID-19.

The chain joins TRBV20-1 to TRBJ1-1; no reliable D call. CDR1 and CDR2 (germline): DFQATT, SNEGSKA (reference sequence). The CDR3 is 11 amino acids. Trimming pared 5 bases from V and 5 bases from J, leaving 9 bases between. This CDR3 reads CSAVKSTEAFF. The CDR3 nucleotides read TGCAGTGCTGTCAAGAGTACTGAAGCTTTCTTT.

This clone was seen a few times. The chain combines TRBV18 with TRBJ2-3, with 8 bases aligning to TRBD2. The CDR3 runs 14 residues. Germline V gives CDR1 KGHSH, CDR2 LQKENI. The V gene end was trimmed by 0 bases and the J gene end by 4 bases; junction bases not matched to a gene: 0. CDR3 loop: CASSPPAGADTQYF. CDR3 DNA sequence: TGTGCCAGCTCACCACCAGCGGGGGCAGATACGCAGTATTTT.

The sample holds a few counts of this clone. The same CDR3 can be traced to other DNA sequences in this sample. V and J are TRBV18 and TRBJ1-2; tentative D call: TRBD1 (5 bases). The ends were cut back, 1 base at V and 0 bases at J, with 9 bases in the middle. The CDR3 covers 15 residues. CDR1 and CDR2 from the germline V gene are KGHSH and LQKENI. For the CDR3, the DNA is TGTGCCAGCTCACCACAGACAGTACCTAACTATGGCTACACCTTC. The encoded protein is CASSPQTVPNYGYTF.

The rearrangement links TRBV29-1 to TRBJ1-3; tentative D call: TRBD1 (5 bases). The V end lost 4 bases, the J end lost 3 bases, and 10 bases lay between the germline ends. There are 13 residues in the CDR3. The germline V gene encodes CDR1 SQVTM and CDR2 ANQGSEA. CDR3 in DNA: TGCAGCGTTGTACGTCAGGGTGGAAACACCATATATTTT. It encodes CSVVRQGGNTIYF. The full variable domain, with the rest looked up from reference TRBV29-1 and TRBJ1-3, is SAVISQKPSRDICQRGTSLTIQCQVDSQVTMMFWYRQQPGQSLTLIATANQGSEATYESGFVIDKFPISRPNLTFSTLTVSNMSPEDSSIYLCSVVRQGGNTIYFGEGSWLTVV.

The chain carries TRBV18 and TRBJ2-3, with D hard to call. Germline values: CDR1 KGHSH, CDR2 LQKENI. Trimming cost V 2 bases and J 0 bases, with 9 bases left between them. The CDR3 is made up of 15 amino acids. CDR3 region: CASSPVYASTDTQYF. CDR3 DNA sequence: TGTGCCAGCTCACCAGTCTACGCTAGCACAGATACGCAGTATTTT.

This clone occurred once. DNA for the CDR3: TGTGCCAGCAGTGGTACAGCATTCTATGGCTACACCTTC. This translates into CASSGTAFYGYTF. The rearrangement joins TRBV25-1 to TRBJ1-2, with D uncertain. With 4 bases removed from V and 4 bases from J, the gap between germline ends came to 10 bases. This CDR3 spans 13 amino acids. The germline V gene has CDR1 MGHDK and CDR2 SYGVNS.

The rearrangement joins TRBV5-1 to TRBJ1-1; D gene ambiguous. The CDR3 sequence is 14 residues long. Germline V CDR1 and CDR2: SGHRS, YFSETQ. V lost 1 base and J lost 1, with 8 bases in between. The CDR3 loop is CASSLRSGNTEAFF. The CDR3 DNA reads as TGCGCCAGCAGCTTGCGATCGGGGAACACTGAAGCTTTCTTT.

The rearrangement uses TRBV15 and TRBJ1-3, with TRBD1 matching 9 bases. Germline trimming cut 3 bases from V and 0 bases from J; bases unmatched to any gene: 9. In germline, CDR1 is LNHNV, CDR2 YYDKDF (reference sequence). The CDR3 runs to 18 residues. This CDR3 reads CATSRGQGSKNSGNTIYF. The CDR3 DNA reads as TGTGCCACCAGCAGGGGACAGGGCTCTAAAAACTCTGGAAACACCATATATTTT.

The gene calls are TRBV6-5 and TRBJ2-2; 9 bases are a match to TRBD1. Unmatched junction bases numbered 5, after V lost 6 bases and J lost 6 bases. From germline, CDR1 is MNHEY and CDR2 SVGAGI. This CDR3 has 14 amino acids. CDR3: CASRGTGGAGELFF. As DNA, the CDR3 is TGTGCCAGCAGGGGTACAGGGGGCGCCGGGGAGCTGTTTTTT.